This T cell receptor beta chain was sequenced for a study of blood T cell repertoires in COVID-19. Original handling: Estimated nucleated cell counts came from reference gene primer amplification. TCRdb's copy holds only in-frame clones and misses some; the assay was immunoSEQ multiplex PCR. D and trimming come from the DNA, and the V and J calls and clone size come from that table. The table includes 400,000 or so clones, around nine tenths detected once. Trimming cost V 0 bases and J 6 bases, with 11 bases left between them. The CDR3 totals 15 residues. In germline, CDR1 is SGHTA, CDR2 FQGNSA. This sequence joins TRBV7-2 and TRBJ2-2; perhaps TRBD2 as D (7 bases). Specimen: peripheral blood. This receptor was identified in a middle-aged woman with COVID-19, enrolled during active disease. CDR3: CASSLAGGQAGELFF. The CDR3 bases are TGTGCCAGCAGCTTAGCCGGGGGGCAGGCCGGGGAGCTGTTTTTT.